These T cell receptor beta chains were read from a single sample in a study of cytomegalovirus exposure and HLA in healthy donors. TCRdb's copy holds only in-frame clones and misses some; the assay was immunoSEQ multiplex PCR. The table lists under 250,000 clones, 76% of them singletons, with 0.55% to 0.75% in the top ten. Material: PBMCs. These receptors all stem from a man between 18 and 35 years old in good health and CMV-seronegative. CDR3s include the opening cysteine and the closing phenylalanine or tryptophan. The D gene is left open where the match is weak.

D gene,V gene,CDR3 protein
TRBD1,TRBV2,CASRDRGPNQPQHF
-,TRBV7-9,CASSRERAYEQFF
-,TRBV19,CASSINQGFVAYEQYF
-,TRBV28,CASSPNPPGQPGSEAFF
-,TRBV28,CASSFAQYGYTF
-,TRBV9,CASSVDSAAASSGNTIYF
TRBD2,TRBV6-1,CASSEDSSGRGSYEQYF
TRBD1,TRBV5-1,CASRPTGATYEQYF
-,TRBV5-1,CASSLGGGLPVRETQYF
TRBD2,TRBV5-1,CASSLGGGRGKNEQYF
-,TRBV18,CASSPRTTSYEQYF
-,TRBV5-6,CASSSLGQPNYGYTF
-,TRBV5-6,CVSSSGTYEQYF
TRBD1,TRBV30,CAWRDRASNEQFF
TRBD1,TRBV9,CASSPRRGQDYGYTF
-,TRBV4-1,CASSQGLGGSNSGNTIYF
TRBD2,TRBV6-1,CASSELAGVYNEQFF
TRBD2,TRBV5-1,CASSLGLAGDLDPYEQYF
-,TRBV2,CASSEVGDSGYTF
TRBD2,TRBV2,CASSDEARWTSGREGLQYF
-,TRBV5-1,CASSLGGVYYGYTF
TRBD2,TRBV6-4,CASSPSTGGPYEQYF
-,TRBV27,CASRTPGTYEQYF
-,TRBV6-1,CASSRGRLGEKLFF
TRBD1,TRBV28,CASRPQDRLLWAQHF
TRBD1,TRBV6-5,CASSNRRGTEAFF
TRBD2,TRBV7-3,CASSPIAGISYNEQFF
TRBD1,TRBV7-3,CASSADRVGANVLTF
-,TRBV5-1,CASSLVAGAPGELFF
-,TRBV25-1,CASSEYVRDITEAFF
-,TRBV19,CASSTPGTEAFF
-,TRBV4-1,CASSQGGGAYVYTEAFF
-,TRBV9,CASSVAQGYEQYF
-,TRBV9,CASSVATNRVYNEQFF
-,TRBV6-5,CASSRPGPNTEAFF
TRBD1,TRBV30,CAWSPGTGRSPLHF
TRBD2,TRBV27,CASSLTSGRLSSYNEQFF
TRBD2,TRBV27,CASSFISFPSGTIEQYF
TRBD1,TRBV5-8,CASSLEQGDRVGNTIYF
TRBD1,TRBV10-3,CAISEWGQNNEKLFF
TRBD1,TRBV5-6,CASSSDRGYNYEQYF
TRBD1,TRBV30,CAWRNRGPGNTIYF
TRBD1,TRBV7-8,CASSPGQGAGYGYTF
-,TRBV11-2,CASSTPSQGRSYGYTF
-,TRBV30,CAWTRHPQNIQYF
-,TRBV6-4,CASSNGNSGYTF
-,TRBV6-5,CASRSSYYSYEQYF
TRBD1,TRBV5-1,CASSRDRINYGYTF
TRBD1,TRBV5-1,CASSGGQGGVWEKLFF
-,TRBV5-1,CASSWTEGYEQYF